This entry describes one T cell receptor beta chain. Its specificity is unknown. The germline gives CDR1 SGHAT, CDR2 FQNNGV. Trimming removed 4 bases from V and 0 bases from J; junction bases left unmatched: 5. The CDR3 is 15 amino acids. The data stem from a study of cytomegalovirus exposure and HLA in healthy donors. Clones were sequenced by immunoSEQ multiplex PCR, and TCRdb holds only the in-frame ones, with some missing. The top ten hold almost 3% of the sample, which has about 160,000 clones, 88% seen once. The study's findings and limits: TCR beta chains numbering more than 150 were designated cytomegalovirus-associated. It was reportedly the case that the classifier diagnosed cytomegalovirus status with high specificity and sensitivity.

The TCR was taken from a man younger than 35 in good health and CMV-seronegative. The sample taken for sequencing was PBMCs. This sequence joins TRBV11-2 and TRBJ1-1; TRBD1 matches 7 bases. CDR3 in DNA: TGTGCCAGCAGCTACAGACAGGGACTGAACACTGAAGCTTTCTTT. Translation gives CASSYRQGLNTEAFF.